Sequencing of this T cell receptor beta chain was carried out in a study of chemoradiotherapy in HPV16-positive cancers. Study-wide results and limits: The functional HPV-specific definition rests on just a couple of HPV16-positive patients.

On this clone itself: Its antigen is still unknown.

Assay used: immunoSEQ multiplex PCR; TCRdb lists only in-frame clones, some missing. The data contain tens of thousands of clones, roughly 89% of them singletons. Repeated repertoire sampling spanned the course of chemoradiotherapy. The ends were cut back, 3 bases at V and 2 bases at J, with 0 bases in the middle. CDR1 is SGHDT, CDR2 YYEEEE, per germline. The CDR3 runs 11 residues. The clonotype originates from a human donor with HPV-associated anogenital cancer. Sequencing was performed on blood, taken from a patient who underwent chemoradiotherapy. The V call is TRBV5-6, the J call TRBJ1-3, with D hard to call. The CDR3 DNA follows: TGTGCCAGCAGCTCTGGAAACACCATATATTTT. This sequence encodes CASSSGNTIYF. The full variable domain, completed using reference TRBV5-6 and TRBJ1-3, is DAGVTQSPTHLIKTRGQQVTLRCSPKSGHDTVSWYQQALGQGPQFIFQYYEEEERQRGNFPDRFSGHQFPNYSSELNVNALLLGDSALYLCASSSGNTIYFGEGSWLTVV.